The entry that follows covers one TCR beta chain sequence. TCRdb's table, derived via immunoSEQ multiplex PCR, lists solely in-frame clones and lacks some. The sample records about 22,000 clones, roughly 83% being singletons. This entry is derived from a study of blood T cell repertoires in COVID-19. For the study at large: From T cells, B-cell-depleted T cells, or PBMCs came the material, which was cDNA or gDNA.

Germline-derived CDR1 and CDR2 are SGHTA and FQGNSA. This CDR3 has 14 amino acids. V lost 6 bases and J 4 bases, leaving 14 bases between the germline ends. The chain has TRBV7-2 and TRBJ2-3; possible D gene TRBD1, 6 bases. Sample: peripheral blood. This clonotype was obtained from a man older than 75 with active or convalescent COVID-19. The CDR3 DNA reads TGTGCCAGCAGATTACAGGGATTCGCAGATACGCAGTATTTT. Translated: CASRLQGFADTQYF. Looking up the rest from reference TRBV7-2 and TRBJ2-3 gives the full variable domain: GAGVSQSPSNKVTEKGKDVELRCDPISGHTALYWYRQSLGQGLEFLIYFQGNSAPDKSGLPSDRFSAERTGGSVSTLTIQRTQQEDSAVYLCASRLQGFADTQYFGPGTRLTVL.